Listed here are 28 T cell receptor beta chains from one sample, sequenced in a study of T-cell memory formation after mild COVID-19. In TCRdb, the 5' RACE reads were re-called with MiXCR into one record per CDR3 protein. The table has roughly 130,000 distinct CDR3 sequences, about 15% seen once. Sequenced material: PBMCs or a T cell subset sorted from them (not recorded which). Every receptor here comes from a man between 18 and 35 years old who had mild COVID-19 (a few samples of this study predate the infection). Cell type and time point are not known.

This clonotype was seen at least ten times. The chain uses TRBV20-1 and TRBJ2-2; no definite D call. Germline V gene sequence: CDR1 DFQATT, CDR2 SNEGSKA (reference sequence). V was clipped by 3 bases and J by 4 bases, with 12 bases between them. The CDR3 consists of 14 residues. The CDR3 nucleotides read TGCAGTGCTAGGCGGCGGTCCGGCACCGGGGAGCTGTTTTTT. Amino acids: CSARRRSGTGELFF.

This clonotype was seen a handful of times. This sequence joins TRBV6-2 or TRBV6-3 and TRBJ2-6, with unresolved D. In germline, CDR1 is MNHEY, CDR2 SVGEGT. The V and J ends lost 7 bases and 0 bases respectively, with 7 bases between them. The CDR3 totals 14 residues. CDR3 bases: TGTGCCAGCAAAAGGGACTCTGGGGCCAACGTCCTGACTTTC. It codes for CASKRDSGANVLTF.

This clonotype was observed many times. The J gene is TRBJ2-5, the V gene TRBV12-3 or TRBV12-4; weak D call: TRBD1 (6 bases). V was cut by 6 bases and J by 4 bases, with 12 bases left in between. The CDR3 covers 13 residues. CDR3 in DNA: TGTGCCAGCAGACAGGGCAGGGGAGAGACCCAGTACTTC. The encoded protein is CASRQGRGETQYF.

In this sample, this clonotype turned up a few times. The chain couples TRBV9 to TRBJ2-1; 11 nucleotides line up with TRBD2. J lost 10 bases, V lost 4 bases, and 10 bases had no gene match. CDR1 is SGDLS, CDR2 YYNGEE, per germline. CDR3 length equals 15 residues. CDR3: CASSFRLAGREEQFF. The CDR3 DNA reads TGTGCCAGCAGCTTCCGACTAGCGGGGAGAGAAGAGCAGTTCTTC.

This clonotype was counted only a few times. This CDR3 reads CASRKESSYNEQFF. The CDR3 bases are TGTGCCAGCAGGAAGGAGAGCTCCTACAATGAGCAGTTCTTC. The chain carries TRBV12-3 or TRBV12-4 and TRBJ2-1; the D is unclear. The CDR3 has 14 residues. V was trimmed by 6 bases and J by 0 bases, leaving 9 bases between them.

V and J are TRBV7-2 and TRBJ2-3; 10 nucleotides match TRBD2. CDR1 SGHTA and CDR2 FQGNSA come from the germline V gene. This CDR3 has 14 amino acids. The V segment lost 3 bases and the J segment 5 bases; nucleotides outside the gene matches: 2. The CDR3 spells CASSLSGGVDTQYF. DNA for the CDR3: TGTGCCAGCAGCTTGAGCGGGGGGGTAGATACGCAGTATTTT.

This clonotype showed up just a few times. V is TRBV20-1 and J is TRBJ1-6; 7 positions agree with TRBD1. This CDR3 is built from 16 residues. Germline loops: CDR1 DFQATT, CDR2 SNEGSKA (reference sequence). The trim removed 0 bases at V and 9 bases at J, leaving 11 bases unmatched. The DNA for the CDR3 is TGCAGTGCTAGAGATCTGACATCAGGGGGTTTTTCACCCCTCCACTTT. Translated, it gives CSARDLTSGGFSPLHF.

This clonotype has just a few counts. The chain carries TRBV19 and TRBJ2-2; tentatively, D is TRBD1 (6 bases). The V end lost 6 bases, the J end lost 6 bases, and 14 bases lay between the germline ends. The CDR3 has 14 residues. Per germline, CDR1 LNHDA and CDR2 SQIVND (reference sequence). The CDR3: CASSRTVQAGELFF. The CDR3 coding sequence is TGTGCCAGTAGCCGGACAGTACAAGCCGGGGAGCTGTTTTTT.

This clonotype has just a few counts. This sequence joins TRBV5-8 and TRBJ2-6; no firm D call. Germline lookup yields CDR1 SGHTS and CDR2 YDEGEE. V was shortened by 0 bases and J by 0 bases, with 7 bases between the two germline ends. This CDR3 comprises 16 residues. The CDR3 nucleotides read TGTGCCAGCAGCTTGGGAGTCCTCTCTGGGGCCAACGTCCTGACTTTC. It is translated as CASSLGVLSGANVLTF.

Only a few counts were recorded for this clonotype. J is TRBJ2-2 and V is TRBV5-1, with 8 bases fitting TRBD2. Germline CDR1 is SGHRS and CDR2 is YFSETQ. This CDR3 region has 17 residues. The V gene end was trimmed by 0 bases and the J gene end by 5 bases; junction bases not matched to a gene: 9. The CDR3 DNA reads as TGCGCCAGCAGCTTGGAAATAAGCGGGGGAAATACCGGGGAGCTGTTTTTT. Its protein product is CASSLEISGGNTGELFF.

V gene TRBV6-2 or TRBV6-3 combines with J gene TRBJ2-3; D unresolved. Germline CDR1 and CDR2: MNHEY and SVGEGT. This CDR3 comprises 11 residues. Trimming took off 0 bases at V and 7 bases at J, with 2 bases between the two ends. The CDR3, as DNA: TGTGCCAGCAGTTACTCCTATACGCAGTATTTT. Translation gives CASSYSYTQYF.

This clonotype was recorded a few times. The chain uses TRBV12-3 or TRBV12-4 and TRBJ1-3, with a possible D match to TRBD1 (6 bases). CDR3 size: 15 residues. Trimming cost V 6 bases and J 4 bases, with 16 bases left between them. The CDR3, as DNA: TGTGCCAGCAGGGCGGAGTCAGGGGAGGGAAACACCATATATTTT. Amino acids: CASRAESGEGNTIYF.

This clonotype has a handful of counts. The gene calls are TRBV12-3 or TRBV12-4 and TRBJ2-4; D gene uncertain. The CDR3 consists of 13 residues. Trimming took 10 bases from V and 0 from J, leaving 10 bases between them. CDR3 region: CATSDLAKNIQYF. The CDR3 DNA follows: TGTGCCACCTCGGACCTAGCCAAAAACATTCAGTACTTC.

This clonotype was recorded a few times. V usage is TRBV7-2 and J usage is TRBJ1-4, with D unclear. The germline V gene has CDR1 SGHTA and CDR2 FQGNSA. V lost 4 bases to trimming and J lost 7 bases, with 22 bases between them. The CDR3 runs 17 residues. CDR3 loop: CASSSSFQAGSSEKLFF. The CDR3 region has the DNA TGTGCCAGCAGCTCCTCGTTTCAGGCCGGTTCGTCTGAAAAACTGTTTTTT.

This sequence joins TRBV21-1 and TRBJ1-1; the table's D call TRBD1 went unverified against the DNA. TRBV21-1 is noted as a pseudogene. The CDR3 has 15 amino acids. The CDR3 coding sequence is TGTGCCAGCAGCAAAAAGACAGAGCCGAACACTGAAGCTTTCTTT. Its translation is CASSKKTEPNTEAFF.

In its sample, this clonotype was seen a few times. CDR3 nucleotides: TGTGCCAGCAGTAGAAGACTACAGGGAGGTAATCAGCCCCAGCATTTT. Translation gives CASSRRLQGGNQPQHF. The chain has TRBV6-5 and TRBJ1-5; the D gene is possibly TRBD1 (6 bases). Germline V gene data show CDR1 as MNHEY and CDR2 as SVGAGI. The CDR3 runs to 16 residues. The germline V and J ends were trimmed by 5 bases and 4 bases, with 18 bases remaining between them.

This clonotype was detected a few times. The chain joins TRBV29-1 to TRBJ1-5, with D maybe TRBD1 (5 bases). Deletions cut 2 bases from V and 7 bases from J, with 12 bases between. The CDR3 is 13 residues long. Germline values: CDR1 SQVTM, CDR2 ANQGSEA. The CDR3 nucleotides are TGCAGCGTTGAAATAGGGGAAGGCCAGCCCCAGCATTTT. Translating gives CSVEIGEGQPQHF.

This clonotype was detected a few times. The chain carries TRBV12-3 or TRBV12-4 and TRBJ2-5; TRBD1 matches 9 bases. The CDR3 runs to 14 residues. After removal of 6 bases from V and 4 bases from J, the junction contained 6 bases not matched to a gene. This chain's CDR3 is CASSPRTGVETQYF. Here the CDR3 DNA reads TGTGCCAGCAGCCCCAGGACAGGGGTAGAGACCCAGTACTTC.

This clonotype was detected a few times. The chain recombines TRBV24-1 with TRBJ2-3; the match to TRBD2 covers 9 bases. J lost 5 bases, V lost 1 base, and 6 bases had no gene match. This CDR3 spans 16 amino acids. Looked up from germline, CDR1 is KGHDR and CDR2 is SFDVKD. The CDR3: CATSDFGRGGRDTQYF. CDR3 in DNA: TGTGCCACCAGTGATTTTGGGCGGGGGGGCCGAGATACGCAGTATTTT.

The chain links TRBV11-2 to TRBJ2-3, with 11 bases fitting TRBD2. The germline V gene encodes CDR1 SGHAT and CDR2 FQNNGV. V trimming: 0 bases; J trimming: 4 bases; junction bases outside the gene matches: 6. The CDR3 has 17 residues. The CDR3 region is CASSLDRSGGAADTQYF. Here the CDR3 DNA reads TGTGCCAGCAGCTTAGACCGTAGCGGGGGGGCCGCAGATACGCAGTATTTT.

This clonotype was observed at least ten times. The chain is built from TRBV25-1 and TRBJ2-7; no definite D call. Per the germline V gene, CDR1 is MGHDK and CDR2 is SYGVNS. The CDR3 covers 14 residues. Trimming pared 1 base from V and 4 bases from J, leaving 11 bases between. Written as DNA, the CDR3 is TGTGCCAGCAGTGAATCGGATTGGCGTTACGAGCAGTACTTC. Translating gives CASSESDWRYEQYF.

This clonotype was detected a few times. The CDR3 coding sequence is TGTGCCAGCAGCCCCAGGGCGTCCCGCGAGCAGTACTTC. It translates to CASSPRASREQYF. V usage is TRBV12-3 or TRBV12-4 and J usage is TRBJ2-7; a possible D gene is TRBD1 (5 bases). This CDR3 is 13 amino acids long. Trimming cost V 6 bases and J 6 bases, with 15 bases left between them.

The chain joins TRBV2 to TRBJ2-7; 7 nucleotides line up with TRBD2. There are 13 residues in the CDR3. The germline gives CDR1 SNHLY, CDR2 FYNNEI. The junction had 3 bases not matched to a gene; V was cut back by 4 bases and J by 3 bases. The CDR3 reads CASSGGGNYEQYV. CDR3 sequence (DNA): TGTGCCAGCAGTGGGGGAGGGAACTACGAGCAGTACGTC.

This clonotype appeared once. The chain is built from TRBV5-1 and TRBJ2-5, with 12 bases aligning to TRBD1. CDR3 length: 15 residues. In germline, CDR1 is SGHRS, CDR2 YFSETQ. Trimming cost V 7 bases and J 4 bases; bases outside gene matches: 8. This chain's CDR3 is CASAWDRGLGETQYF. The CDR3 coding sequence is TGCGCCAGCGCGTGGGACAGGGGGCTTGGAGAGACCCAGTACTTC. Full variable domain (missing parts from reference TRBV5-1 and TRBJ2-5): KAGVTQTPRYLIKTRGQQVTLSCSPISGHRSVSWYQQTPGQGLQFLFEYFSETQRNKGNFPGRFSGRQFSNSRSEMNVSTLELGDSALYLCASAWDRGLGETQYFGPGTRLLVL.

The table lists this clonotype with a few counts. The chain combines TRBV15 with TRBJ2-3; possibly TRBD2 for D (5 bases). CDR1 is LNHNV, CDR2 YYDKDF, per germline (reference sequence). The V end lost 3 bases, the J end lost 5 bases, and 21 bases lay between the germline ends. CDR3 length: 17 residues. DNA for the CDR3: TGTGCCACCAGCAGTGTAGATGTTGCGGCCGGACTAGATACGCAGTATTTT. Amino acid sequence: CATSSVDVAAGLDTQYF.

This clonotype was seen a few times. This CDR3 reads CASSVVGTSGGNEQFF. The CDR3 nucleotides are TGTGCCAGCAGCGTAGTAGGGACTAGCGGGGGAAATGAGCAGTTCTTC. The rearrangement joins TRBV9 to TRBJ2-1; 14 nucleotides agree with TRBD2. CDR3 size: 16 residues. V lost 0 bases and J lost 7; bases outside the gene matches: 3. The germline V gene encodes CDR1 SGDLS and CDR2 YYNGEE.

This clonotype was found a few times. V and J are TRBV6-6 and TRBJ1-3, with 9 bases matching TRBD1. CDR1 and CDR2 (germline): MNHNY, SVGAGI (reference sequence). This CDR3 spans 15 amino acids. V trimming: 3 bases; J trimming: 3 bases; junction bases outside the gene matches: 3. CDR3 nucleotides: TGTGCCAGCAGTTATGACAGGGGGAGTGGAAACACCATATATTTT. Translated, it gives CASSYDRGSGNTIYF.

This clonotype was found many times. The chain combines TRBV5-1 with TRBJ2-1; 10 bases fit TRBD2. The junction had 3 bases not matched to a gene; V was cut back by 4 bases and J by 5 bases. Germline V lookup: CDR1 SGHRS, CDR2 YFSETQ. This CDR3 spans 14 amino acids. The CDR3 DNA is TGCGCCAGCAGCATAGCGGGGGGTGACAATGAGCAGTTCTTC. This sequence encodes CASSIAGGDNEQFF.